The text below deals with one T cell receptor beta chain. The antigen is unknown. The data were obtained in a study of CD8 T cells in Susac syndrome. Overall study results and limits: Across the total CD8+ repertoires, some 16 Susac-specific public clones were detected, and across the CD8+ TEMRA repertoires, roughly five such clones were detected.

As judged by recently defined diagnostic criteria, patients with Susac syndrome had definite or probable disease. Negative magnetic isolation gave CD8+ and CD4+ cells; FACS enriched CD8+ TEMRA. RNA totalling roughly 0.5 to 1 ug underwent reverse transcription with random hexamers. MiXCR, run by TCRdb on the immunoSEQ multiplex PCR reads, gives a single entry per CDR3 protein. This table holds 80,000 or so distinct CDR3 sequences, approximately 93% found once. Sequenced material: CD8+ T cells from PBMCs. This sequence was found in a human donor with Susac syndrome.

The CDR3 region has the DNA TGTGCCAGCAGCTTGTGGGTAATGGACTACAATGAGCAGTTCTTC. This sequence encodes CASSLWVMDYNEQFF. The V and J genes are TRBV5-6 and TRBJ2-1; D gene unclear. CDR1 and CDR2 from the germline V gene are SGHDT and YYEEEE. Trimming shortened V by 1 base and J by 3 bases, and 11 bases separated the two germline ends. There are 15 residues in the CDR3. The full variable domain, with the rest looked up from reference TRBV5-6 and TRBJ2-1, is DAGVTQSPTHLIKTRGQQVTLRCSPKSGHDTVSWYQQALGQGPQFIFQYYEEEERQRGNFPDRFSGHQFPNYSSELNVNALLLGDSALYLCASSLWVMDYNEQFFGPGTRLTVL.